The 17 T cell receptor beta chains in this list originate from one sample, sequenced in a study of CD8 T cells in ankylosing spondylitis. From the 5' RACE reads, TCRdb called clonotypes with MiXCR, one entry per CDR3 protein. The repertoire holds 150,000 to 200,000 distinct CDR3 sequences, with roughly 18% as singletons. The sequencing input was blood, either unsorted or a sorted T cell fraction (not recorded which). The receptor source for this set is a male donor aged 5-30 years with ankylosing spondylitis or in good health (not recorded which).

This clonotype was observed at least ten times. CDR3 sequence: CASSQEGGEGPYNEQFF. CDR3 nucleotide sequence: TGCGCCAGCAGCCAAGAGGGCGGTGAGGGCCCCTACAATGAGCAGTTCTTC. The chain links TRBV4-1 to TRBJ2-1, with a tentative D call TRBD2 (5 bases). Per the germline V gene, CDR1 is MGHRA and CDR2 is YSYEKL. The CDR3 loop spans 17 amino acids. The V end was cut by 0 bases, the J end by 2 bases, with 14 bases between.

This clonotype was counted at least ten times. The chain carries TRBV29-1 and TRBJ2-3; 10 bases map to TRBD2. The CDR3 is 15 amino acids. J was trimmed by 3 bases and V by 5 bases; bases with no gene match: 8. CDR1 is SQVTM, CDR2 ANQGSEA, per germline. Written as DNA, the CDR3 is TGCAGCGTTCTAGGACTAGCGGAACAAACAGATACGCAGTATTTT. Translating it yields CSVLGLAEQTDTQYF.

The table lists this clonotype with many counts. The chain employs TRBV7-9 and TRBJ2-2; perhaps D is TRBD1 or TRBD2 (6 bases each). CDR1 and CDR2 (germline): SEHNR, FQNEAQ (reference sequence). Trimming took 5 bases from V and 4 from J, leaving 17 bases between them. The CDR3 contains 16 residues. Here the CDR3 DNA reads TGTGCCAGCAGCCCGCCTCGGGGGCGGGTCACCGGGGAGCTGTTTTTT. It specifies CASSPPRGRVTGELFF. The variable domain in full, completed from reference TRBV7-9 and TRBJ2-2, reads DTGVSQNPRHKITKRGQNVTFRCDPISEHNRLYWYRQTLGQGPEFLTYFQNEAQLEKSRLLSDRFSAERPKGSFSTLEIQRTEQGDSAMYLCASSPPRGRVTGELFFGEGSRLTVL.

This clonotype appeared many times. The CDR3 reads CASSRDGGEEVTYEQYF. CDR3 DNA: TGTGCCAGCAGCCGGGATGGAGGGGAAGAGGTCACCTACGAGCAGTACTTC. The gene calls are TRBV5-6 and TRBJ2-7; the D gene is possibly TRBD2 (6 bases). Trimming shortened V by 4 bases and J by 2 bases, and 22 bases separated the two germline ends. Per the germline V gene, CDR1 is SGHDT and CDR2 is YYEEEE. CDR3 length: 17 amino acids.

This rearrangement joins TRBV6-5 to TRBJ2-7, with D unresolved. This CDR3 spans 13 amino acids. Germline assignment: CDR1 MNHEY and CDR2 SVGAGI. V lost 6 bases to trimming and J lost 2 bases, with 11 bases between them. CDR3 bases: TGTGCCAGCAGCTTGCAGGACCCCTACGAGCAGTACTTC. Translating it yields CASSLQDPYEQYF.

This clonotype has at least ten counts. The chain has TRBV28 and TRBJ2-7; D is unresolved. CDR3 length equals 13 residues. The V gene's germline CDR1 is MDHEN and CDR2 SYDVKM. The ends were cut back, 2 bases at V and 2 bases at J, with 7 bases in the middle. This chain's CDR3 is CASSLTVTYEQYF. CDR3 sequence (DNA): TGTGCCAGCAGTTTAACAGTTACCTACGAGCAGTACTTC.

This clonotype was detected many times. The J gene is TRBJ2-1, the V gene TRBV7-9; D not resolved. CDR3 length equals 15 residues. V was trimmed by 5 bases and J by 0 bases, leaving 11 bases between them. Germline CDR1 is SEHNR and CDR2 is FQNEAQ (reference sequence). CDR3: CASSPRGGSYNEQFF. The CDR3 DNA sequence: TGTGCCAGCAGCCCGAGAGGTGGCTCCTACAATGAGCAGTTCTTC.

This clonotype was counted ten times or more. The rearrangement uses TRBV14 and TRBJ1-6; 7 positions match TRBD1. This CDR3 is 15 amino acids long. Germline loops: CDR1 SGHDN, CDR2 FVKESK. The V and J ends lost 3 bases and 5 bases, in that order; junction bases with no gene match: 4. The CDR3 is CASSHQGTDNSPLHF. CDR3 nucleotide sequence: TGTGCCAGCAGCCATCAAGGGACAGATAATTCACCCCTCCACTTT. The variable domain in full, with the rest retrieved from reference TRBV14 and TRBJ1-6, is EAGVTQFPSHSVIEKGQTVTLRCDPISGHDNLYWYRRVMGKEIKFLLHFVKESKQDESGMPNNRFLAERTGGTYSTLKVQPAELEDSGVYFCASSHQGTDNSPLHFGNGTRLTVT.

This clonotype was counted at least ten times. The gene calls are TRBV29-1 and TRBJ2-1; weak D call: TRBD1 (5 bases). This CDR3 is 13 amino acids long. Germline CDR1 reads SQVTM; CDR2 reads ANQGSEA. Trimming pared 3 bases from V and 2 bases from J, leaving 8 bases between. The CDR3 loop is CSVDLTAYNEQFF. In DNA, the CDR3 is TGCAGCGTTGACTTGACAGCCTACAATGAGCAGTTCTTC.

The chain carries TRBV7-9 and TRBJ2-1; D is perhaps TRBD2 (5 bases). The germline CDR1 and CDR2 sequences are SEHNR and FQNEAQ (reference sequence). This CDR3 is 12 amino acids long. The ends were cut back, 1 base at V and 8 bases at J, with 6 bases in the middle. This CDR3 is CASSLGRDEQFF. The CDR3 nucleotides read TGTGCCAGCAGCTTAGGGCGGGATGAGCAGTTCTTC.

This clonotype was seen a few times. The gene calls are TRBV20-1 and TRBJ1-3, with D unresolved. The germline V and J ends were trimmed by 5 bases and 0 bases, with 11 bases remaining between them. Germline assignment: CDR1 DFQATT and CDR2 SNEGSKA (reference sequence). The CDR3 sequence is 14 residues long. The CDR3 reads CSAPDVFSGNTIYF. CDR3 nucleotide sequence: TGCAGTGCTCCTGATGTATTCTCTGGAAACACCATATATTTT.

In its sample, this clonotype was seen many times. The J gene is TRBJ1-1, the V gene TRBV30; no firm D call. The CDR3 contains 12 residues. CDR1 is GTSNPN and CDR2 is SVGIG in the germline V gene (reference sequence). Trimming removed 0 bases from V and 6 bases from J, with 8 bases in between. For the CDR3, the DNA is TGTGCCTGGAGTGTGTGGGGTTCTGAAGCTTTCTTT. This codes for CAWSVWGSEAFF.

This clonotype showed up many times. This sequence joins TRBV29-1 and TRBJ1-1; 7 bases fit TRBD1. Losses at the gene ends were 7 bases for V and 5 bases for J; bases not matched to a gene: 13. Looked up from germline, CDR1 is SQVTM and CDR2 is ANQGSEA. This CDR3 spans 14 amino acids. CDR3 protein: CSATEQGRGTEAFF. The CDR3 bases are TGCAGCGCTACCGAACAGGGGAGAGGGACTGAAGCTTTCTTT.

This clonotype was seen only a few times. This chain links TRBV29-1 with TRBJ1-1; D is unclear. Trimming shortened V by 1 base and J by 12 bases, and 9 bases separated the two germline ends. The CDR3 loop spans 10 amino acids. Germline V gives CDR1 SQVTM, CDR2 ANQGSEA. The CDR3 bases are TGCAGCGTTGAAGGACGCGAAACTTTCTTT. Encoded protein: CSVEGRETFF.

This clonotype was found many times. CDR3 in DNA: TGCAGCGTTATCAGGAGCCAAGAGACCCAGTACTTC. Protein: CSVIRSQETQYF. The V gene is TRBV29-1, the J gene TRBJ2-5; no clear D. Germline-derived CDR1 and CDR2 are SQVTM and ANQGSEA. Between the trimmed V and J ends, which lost 5 bases and 1 base, there was a span of 8 bases. The CDR3 is made up of 12 amino acids.

This clonotype has a count of ten or more. V and J are TRBV5-1 and TRBJ1-1, with 7 bases aligning to TRBD1. Looked up from germline, CDR1 is SGHRS and CDR2 is YFSETQ. The CDR3 contains 17 residues. The ends lost 4 bases at V and 0 bases at J; junction bases unmatched: 12. CDR3 in amino acids: CASSTYPGQIMNTEAFF. DNA of the CDR3: TGCGCCAGCAGCACTTATCCGGGACAGATTATGAACACTGAAGCTTTCTTT.

The chain uses TRBV5-4 and TRBJ2-7; weak D call: TRBD2 (6 bases). V shed 2 bases and J shed 2 bases, with 11 bases lying between them. CDR1 and CDR2 (germline): SGHNT, YYREEE (reference sequence). The CDR3 has 14 residues. The CDR3, as DNA: TGTGCCAGCAGCTTAGGGACTTCTACCTACGAGCAGTACGTC. This gives the protein CASSLGTSTYEQYV.